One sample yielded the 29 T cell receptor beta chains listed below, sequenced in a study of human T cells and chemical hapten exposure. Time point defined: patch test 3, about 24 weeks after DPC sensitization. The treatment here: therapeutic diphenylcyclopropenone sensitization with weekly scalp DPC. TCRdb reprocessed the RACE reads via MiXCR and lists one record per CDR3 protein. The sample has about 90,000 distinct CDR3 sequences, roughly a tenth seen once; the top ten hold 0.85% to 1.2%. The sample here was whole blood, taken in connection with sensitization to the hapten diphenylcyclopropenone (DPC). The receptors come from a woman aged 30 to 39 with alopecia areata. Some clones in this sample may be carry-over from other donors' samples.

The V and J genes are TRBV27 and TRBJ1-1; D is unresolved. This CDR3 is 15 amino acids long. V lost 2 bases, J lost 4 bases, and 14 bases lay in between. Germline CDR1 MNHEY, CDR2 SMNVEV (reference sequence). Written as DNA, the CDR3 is TGTGCCAGCAGTTTACGGGCTGGTCTGAGCACTGAAGCTTTCTTT. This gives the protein CASSLRAGLSTEAFF.

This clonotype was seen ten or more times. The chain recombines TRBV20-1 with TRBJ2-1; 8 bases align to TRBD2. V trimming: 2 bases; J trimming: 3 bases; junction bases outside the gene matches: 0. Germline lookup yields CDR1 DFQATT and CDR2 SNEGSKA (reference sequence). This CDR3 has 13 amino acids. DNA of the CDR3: TGCAGTGCTAGAAGCGGGAGCTACAATGAGCAGTTCTTC. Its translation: CSARSGSYNEQFF.

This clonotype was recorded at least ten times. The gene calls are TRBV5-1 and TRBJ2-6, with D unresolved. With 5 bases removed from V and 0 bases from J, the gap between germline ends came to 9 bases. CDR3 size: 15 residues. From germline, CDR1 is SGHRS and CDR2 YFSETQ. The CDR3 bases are TGCGCCAGCAGGGGGTCCCTCTCTGGGGCCAACGTCCTGACTTTC. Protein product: CASRGSLSGANVLTF.

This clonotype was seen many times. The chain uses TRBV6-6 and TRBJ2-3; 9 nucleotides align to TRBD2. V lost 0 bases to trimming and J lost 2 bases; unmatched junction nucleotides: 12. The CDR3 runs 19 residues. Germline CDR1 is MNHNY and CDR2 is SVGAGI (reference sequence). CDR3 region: CASSYSGGRASSLTDTQYF. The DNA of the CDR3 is TGTGCCAGCAGTTACTCGGGCGGGAGGGCCTCCTCCCTCACAGATACGCAGTATTTT.

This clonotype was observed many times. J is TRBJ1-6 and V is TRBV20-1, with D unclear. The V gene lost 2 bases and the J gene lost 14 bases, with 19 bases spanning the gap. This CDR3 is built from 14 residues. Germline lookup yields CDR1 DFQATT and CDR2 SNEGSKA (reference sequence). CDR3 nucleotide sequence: TGCAGTGCTAGAAGCGGGGAGGGTAGTGGGACCCTCCACTTT. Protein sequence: CSARSGEGSGTLHF.

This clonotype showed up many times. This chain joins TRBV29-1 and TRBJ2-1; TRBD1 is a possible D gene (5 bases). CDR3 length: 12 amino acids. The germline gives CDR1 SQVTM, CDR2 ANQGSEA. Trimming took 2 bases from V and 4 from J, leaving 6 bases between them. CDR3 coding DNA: TGCAGCGTTGAAAGGGGTTACAATGAGCAGTTCTTC. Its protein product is CSVERGYNEQFF.

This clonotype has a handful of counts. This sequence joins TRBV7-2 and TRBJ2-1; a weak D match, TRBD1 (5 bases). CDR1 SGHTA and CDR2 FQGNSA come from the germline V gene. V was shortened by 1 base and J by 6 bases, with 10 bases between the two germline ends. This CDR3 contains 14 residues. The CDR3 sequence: CASSLERTINEQFF. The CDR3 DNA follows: TGTGCCAGCAGCTTAGAGAGGACAATCAATGAGCAGTTCTTC.

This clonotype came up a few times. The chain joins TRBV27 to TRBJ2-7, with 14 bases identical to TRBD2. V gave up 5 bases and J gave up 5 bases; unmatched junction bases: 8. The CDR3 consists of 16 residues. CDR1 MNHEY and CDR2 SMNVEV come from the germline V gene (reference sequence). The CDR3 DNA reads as TGTGCCAGCAGTCCCCGTCGGACTAGCGGGGGGAACGAGCAGTACTTC. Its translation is CASSPRRTSGGNEQYF.

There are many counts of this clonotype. This chain's CDR3 is CASSLALEGVAFF. The CDR3 region has the DNA TGTGCCAGCAGCTTAGCGCTGGAAGGGGTAGCTTTCTTT. The chain carries TRBV7-9 and TRBJ1-1; a possible D gene is TRBD1 (5 bases). Germline CDR1 and CDR2: SEHNR and FQNEAQ (reference sequence). This CDR3 comprises 13 residues. V was trimmed by 0 bases and J by 10 bases, leaving 12 bases between them.

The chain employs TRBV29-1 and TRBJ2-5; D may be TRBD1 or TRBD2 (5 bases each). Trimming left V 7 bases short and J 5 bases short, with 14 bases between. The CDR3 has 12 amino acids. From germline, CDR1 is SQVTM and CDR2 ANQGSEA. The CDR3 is CSGAPEGETQYF. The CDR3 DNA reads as TGCAGCGGAGCGCCTGAGGGGGAGACCCAGTACTTC.

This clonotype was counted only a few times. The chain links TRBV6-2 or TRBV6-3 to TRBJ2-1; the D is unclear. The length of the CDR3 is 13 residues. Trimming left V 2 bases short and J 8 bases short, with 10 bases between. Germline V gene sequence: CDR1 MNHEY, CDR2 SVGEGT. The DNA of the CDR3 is TGTGCCAGCAGTTACCGCTGGGGTGATGAGCAGTTCTTC. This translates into CASSYRWGDEQFF.

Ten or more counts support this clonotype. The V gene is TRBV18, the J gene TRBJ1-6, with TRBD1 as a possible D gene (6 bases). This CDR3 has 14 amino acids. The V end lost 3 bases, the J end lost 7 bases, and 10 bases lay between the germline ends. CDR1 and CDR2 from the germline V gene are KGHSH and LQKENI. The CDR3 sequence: CASSPTQGNSPLHF. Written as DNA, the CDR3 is TGTGCCAGCTCACCCACCCAGGGGAATTCACCCCTCCACTTT.

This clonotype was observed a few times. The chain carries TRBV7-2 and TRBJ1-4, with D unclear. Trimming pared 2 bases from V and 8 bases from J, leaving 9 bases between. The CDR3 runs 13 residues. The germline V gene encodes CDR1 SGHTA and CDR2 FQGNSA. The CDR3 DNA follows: TGTGCCAGCAGCTTAAACCAAGGGGAAAAACTGTTTTTT. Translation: CASSLNQGEKLFF.

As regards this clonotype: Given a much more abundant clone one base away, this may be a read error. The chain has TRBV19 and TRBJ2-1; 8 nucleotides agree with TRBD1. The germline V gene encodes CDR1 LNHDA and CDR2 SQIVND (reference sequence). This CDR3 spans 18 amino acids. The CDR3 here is CASSIAGTGTFSFNEQFF. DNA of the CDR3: TGTGCCAGTAGTATAGCTGGGACAGGCACCTTCTCCTTCAATGAGCAGTTCTTC.

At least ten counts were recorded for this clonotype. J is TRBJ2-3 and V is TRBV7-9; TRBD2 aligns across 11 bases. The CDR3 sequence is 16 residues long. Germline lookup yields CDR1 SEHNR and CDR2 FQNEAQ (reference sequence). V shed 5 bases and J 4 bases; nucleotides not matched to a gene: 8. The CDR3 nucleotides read TGTGCCAGCAGCCACCGACTAGCGGGGACCCCAGATACGCAGTATTTT. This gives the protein CASSHRLAGTPDTQYF. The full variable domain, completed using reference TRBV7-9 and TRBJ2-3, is DTGVSQNPRHKITKRGQNVTFRCDPISEHNRLYWYRQTLGQGPEFLTYFQNEAQLEKSRLLSDRFSAERPKGSFSTLEIQRTEQGDSAMYLCASSHRLAGTPDTQYFGPGTRLTVL.

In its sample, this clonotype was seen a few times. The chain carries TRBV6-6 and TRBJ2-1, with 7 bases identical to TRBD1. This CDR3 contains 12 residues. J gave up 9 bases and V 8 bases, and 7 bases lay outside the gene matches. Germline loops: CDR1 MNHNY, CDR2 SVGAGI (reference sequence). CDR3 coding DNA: TGTGCCAGCTCGACAGGGAGTAGTGAGCAGTTCTTC. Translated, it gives CASSTGSSEQFF.

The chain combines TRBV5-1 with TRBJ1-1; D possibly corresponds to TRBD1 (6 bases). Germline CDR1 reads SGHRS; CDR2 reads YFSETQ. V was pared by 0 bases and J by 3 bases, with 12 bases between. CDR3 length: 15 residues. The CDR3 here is CASSLGTGRDTEAFF. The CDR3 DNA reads TGCGCCAGCAGCTTGGGAACAGGGAGGGACACTGAAGCTTTCTTT.

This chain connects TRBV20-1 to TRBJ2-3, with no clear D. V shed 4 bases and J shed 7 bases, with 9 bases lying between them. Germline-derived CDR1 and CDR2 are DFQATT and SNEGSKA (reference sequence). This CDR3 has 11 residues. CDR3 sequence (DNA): TGCAGTGCTATGGACGGTAATACGCAGTATTTT. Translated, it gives CSAMDGNTQYF.

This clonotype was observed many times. This CDR3 reads CASSAQGDGSGANVLTF. The DNA of the CDR3 is TGTGCCAGCAGTGCCCAGGGGGATGGCTCTGGGGCCAACGTCCTGACTTTC. The chain has TRBV6-2 or TRBV6-3 and TRBJ2-6; 7 nucleotides match TRBD1. There are 17 residues in the CDR3. V dropped 5 bases and J dropped 0; count of bases not matched to a gene: 7. The germline CDR1 and CDR2 sequences are MNHEY and SVGEGT.

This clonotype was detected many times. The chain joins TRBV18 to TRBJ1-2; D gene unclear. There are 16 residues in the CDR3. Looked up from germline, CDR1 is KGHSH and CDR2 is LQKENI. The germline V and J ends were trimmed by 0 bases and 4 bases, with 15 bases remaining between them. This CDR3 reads CASSPPITGVGYGYTF. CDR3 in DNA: TGTGCCAGCTCACCACCGATCACCGGGGTAGGCTATGGCTACACCTTC.

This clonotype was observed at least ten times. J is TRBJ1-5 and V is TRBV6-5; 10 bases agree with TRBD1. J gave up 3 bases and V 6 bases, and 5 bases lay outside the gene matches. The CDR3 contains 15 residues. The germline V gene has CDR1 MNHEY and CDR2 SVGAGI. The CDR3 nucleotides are TGTGCCAGCAGCAAGACAGGGGGCTTCAATCAGCCCCAGCATTTT. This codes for CASSKTGGFNQPQHF.

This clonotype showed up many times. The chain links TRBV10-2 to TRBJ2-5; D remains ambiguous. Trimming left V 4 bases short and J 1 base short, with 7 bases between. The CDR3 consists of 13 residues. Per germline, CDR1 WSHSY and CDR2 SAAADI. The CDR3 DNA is TGCGCCAGCAGTGGTGACTTCCAAGAGACCCAGTACTTC. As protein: CASSGDFQETQYF.

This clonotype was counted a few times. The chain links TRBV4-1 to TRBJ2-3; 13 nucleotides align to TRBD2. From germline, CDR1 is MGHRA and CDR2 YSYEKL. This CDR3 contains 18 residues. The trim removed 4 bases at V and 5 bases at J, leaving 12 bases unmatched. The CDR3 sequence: CASSPRTSGGMLVDTQYF. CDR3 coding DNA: TGCGCCAGCAGCCCCCGGACTAGCGGGGGAATGTTGGTAGATACGCAGTATTTT.

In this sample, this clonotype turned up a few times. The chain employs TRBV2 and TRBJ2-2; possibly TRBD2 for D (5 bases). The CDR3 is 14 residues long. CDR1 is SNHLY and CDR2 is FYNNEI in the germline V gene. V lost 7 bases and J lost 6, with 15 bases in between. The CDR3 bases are TGTGCCAGCAAACGCGAGGGTGGGCCCGGGGAGCTGTTTTTT. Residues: CASKREGGPGELFF.

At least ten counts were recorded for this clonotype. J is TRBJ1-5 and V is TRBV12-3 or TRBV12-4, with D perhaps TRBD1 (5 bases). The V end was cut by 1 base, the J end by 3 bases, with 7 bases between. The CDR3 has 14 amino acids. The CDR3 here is CASSLGGNNQPQHF. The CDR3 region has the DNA TGTGCCAGCAGTTTAGGGGGGAACAATCAGCCCCAGCATTTT.

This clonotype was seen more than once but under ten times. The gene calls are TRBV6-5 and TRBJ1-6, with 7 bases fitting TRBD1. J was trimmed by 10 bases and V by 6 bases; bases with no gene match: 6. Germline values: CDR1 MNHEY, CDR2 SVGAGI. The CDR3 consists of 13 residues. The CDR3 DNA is TGTGCCAGCAGCCTCACAGGGGAATCACCCCTCCACTTT. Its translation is CASSLTGESPLHF.

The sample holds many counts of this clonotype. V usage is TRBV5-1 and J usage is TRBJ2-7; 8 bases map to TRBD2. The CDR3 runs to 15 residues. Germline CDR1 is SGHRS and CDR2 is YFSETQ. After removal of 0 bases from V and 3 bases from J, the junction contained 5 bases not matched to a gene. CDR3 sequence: CASSLAAGDHYEQYV. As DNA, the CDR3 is TGCGCCAGCAGCTTGGCAGCGGGGGACCACTACGAGCAGTACGTC.

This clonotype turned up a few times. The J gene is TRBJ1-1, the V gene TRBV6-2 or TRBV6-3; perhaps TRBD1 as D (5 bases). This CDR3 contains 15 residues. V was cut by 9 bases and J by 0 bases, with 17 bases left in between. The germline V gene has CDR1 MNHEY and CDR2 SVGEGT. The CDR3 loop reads CASLDGGIMNTEAFF. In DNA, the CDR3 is TGTGCCAGTTTGGATGGGGGGATTATGAACACTGAAGCTTTCTTT.

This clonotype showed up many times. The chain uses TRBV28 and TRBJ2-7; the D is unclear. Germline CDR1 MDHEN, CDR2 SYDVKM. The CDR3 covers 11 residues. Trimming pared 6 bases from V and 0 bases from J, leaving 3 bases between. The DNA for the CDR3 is TGTGCCAGCAGCAACTCCTACGAGCAGTACGTC. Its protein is CASSNSYEQYV.